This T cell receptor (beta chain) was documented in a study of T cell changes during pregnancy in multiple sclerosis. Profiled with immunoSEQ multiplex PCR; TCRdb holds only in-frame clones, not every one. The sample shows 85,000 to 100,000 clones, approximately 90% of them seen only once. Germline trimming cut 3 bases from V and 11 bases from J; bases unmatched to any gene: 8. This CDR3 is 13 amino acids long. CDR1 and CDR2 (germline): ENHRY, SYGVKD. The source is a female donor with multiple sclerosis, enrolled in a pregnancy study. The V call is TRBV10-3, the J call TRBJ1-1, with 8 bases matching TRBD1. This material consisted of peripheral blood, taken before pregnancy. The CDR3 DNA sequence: TGTGCCATCAGTGAAGCCAGGGGGCGATGGGCTTTCTTT. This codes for CAISEARGRWAFF.